This record covers a single TCR beta chain. The method was immunoSEQ multiplex PCR; TCRdb's version includes in-frame clones alone and lacks a portion of them. Of about 39,000 clones in the sample, more than 75% were seen once. This sample is part of a study of blood T cell repertoires in COVID-19. CDR3 length: 13 residues. V shed 4 bases and J shed 3 bases, with 10 bases lying between them. Looked up from germline, CDR1 is SGHTS and CDR2 is YDEGEE. This chain connects TRBV5-8 to TRBJ1-1, with D perhaps TRBD1 (5 bases). The clonotype comes from a man aged 45-60 years with active or convalescent COVID-19. Sequencing used peripheral blood. CDR3 nucleotide sequence: TGTGCCAGCAGCGCCGACAGCTACACTGAAGCTTTCTTT. This codes for CASSADSYTEAFF.